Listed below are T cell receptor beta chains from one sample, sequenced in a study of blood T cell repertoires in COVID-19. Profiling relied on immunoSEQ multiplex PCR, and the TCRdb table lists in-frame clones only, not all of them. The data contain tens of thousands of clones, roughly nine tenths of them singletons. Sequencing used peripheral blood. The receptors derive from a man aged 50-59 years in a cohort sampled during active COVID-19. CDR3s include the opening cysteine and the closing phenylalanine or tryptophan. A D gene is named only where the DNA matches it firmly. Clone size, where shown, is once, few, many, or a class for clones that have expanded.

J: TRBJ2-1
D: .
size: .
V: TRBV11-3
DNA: TGTGCCAGCAGCTTGGAAGGGACTCACAATGAGCAGTTCTTC
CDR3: CASSLEGTHNEQFF

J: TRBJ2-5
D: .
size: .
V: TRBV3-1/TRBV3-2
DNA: TGTGCCAGCAGCCAAGTGGACTCGGAGACCCAGTACTTC
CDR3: CASSQVDSETQYF

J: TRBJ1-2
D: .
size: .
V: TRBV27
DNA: TGTGCCAGCAGTTTGAGACTCAACTATGGCTACACCTTC
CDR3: CASSLRLNYGYTF

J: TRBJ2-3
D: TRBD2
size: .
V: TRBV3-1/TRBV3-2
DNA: TGTGCCAGCAGCCAAGATATGAGCGGGAGAATTCCAGATACGCAGTATTTT
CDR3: CASSQDMSGRIPDTQYF

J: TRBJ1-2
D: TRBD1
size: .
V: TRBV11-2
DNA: TGTGCCAGCAGCTTAGTGACCAGACAGGGCGTATATGGCTACACCTTC
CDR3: CASSLVTRQGVYGYTF

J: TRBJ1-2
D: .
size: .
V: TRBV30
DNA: TGTGCCTGGAGTGCCGGGTGGGCGGGCTATGGCTACACCTTC
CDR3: CAWSAGWAGYGYTF

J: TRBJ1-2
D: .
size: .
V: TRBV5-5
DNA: TGTGCCAGCAGCTTGGGGACAGTCCCTACTAACTATGGCTACACCTTC
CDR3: CASSLGTVPTNYGYTF

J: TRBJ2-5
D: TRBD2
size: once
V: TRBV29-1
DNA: TGCAGCGTTGTAGGACTAGCGGTGAAAGAGACCCAGTACTTC
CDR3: CSVVGLAVKETQYF

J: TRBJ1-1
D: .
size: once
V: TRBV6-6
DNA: TGTGCCAGCAGTTTCCGGGAACCCAAGAACACTGAAGCTTTCTTT
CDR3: CASSFREPKNTEAFF

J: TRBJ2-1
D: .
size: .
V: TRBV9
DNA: TGTGCCAGCAGCCCCGAGGGGGACCCACATGAGCAGTTCTTC
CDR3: CASSPEGDPHEQFF

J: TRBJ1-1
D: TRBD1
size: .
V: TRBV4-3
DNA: TGCGCCAGCAGCCACCGGACAGGGCGGACTGAAGCTTTCTTT
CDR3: CASSHRTGRTEAFF

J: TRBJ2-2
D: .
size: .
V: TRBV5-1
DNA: TGCGCCAGCAGCACGGCGAACACCGGGGAGCTGTTTTTT
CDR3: CASSTANTGELFF

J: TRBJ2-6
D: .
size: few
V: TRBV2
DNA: TGTGCCAGACGGGGCTCTGGGGCCAACGTCCTGACTTTC
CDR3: CARRGSGANVLTF

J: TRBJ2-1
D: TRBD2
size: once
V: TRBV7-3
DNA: TGTGCCAGCAGCATACTAGCGGGAATGTGGAATGAGCAGTTCTTC
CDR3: CASSILAGMWNEQFF

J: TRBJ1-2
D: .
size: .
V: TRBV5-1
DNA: TGCGCCAGCAGCACCGCCCGGGACACCCACGAGAGGGGCTACACCTTC
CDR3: CASSTARDTHERGYTF

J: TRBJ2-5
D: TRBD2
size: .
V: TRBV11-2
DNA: TGTGCCAGCAGCACTCTTAGCGGGAACCTCCAAGAGACCCAGTACTTC
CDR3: CASSTLSGNLQETQYF

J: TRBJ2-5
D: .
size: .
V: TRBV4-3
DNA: TGCGCCAGCAGCCAAGGCGGCAGACTCCAAGAGACCCAGTACTTC
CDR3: CASSQGGRLQETQYF

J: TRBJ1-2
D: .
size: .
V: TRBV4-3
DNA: TGCGCCAGCAGCCAAGAGCGAGGGATGAGCTATGGCTACACCTTC
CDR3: CASSQERGMSYGYTF

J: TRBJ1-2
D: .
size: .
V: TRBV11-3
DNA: TGTGCCAGCACCCCAAACCCGGGGGTAGGCTACACCTTC
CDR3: CASTPNPGVGYTF

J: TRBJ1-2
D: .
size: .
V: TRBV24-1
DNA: TGTGCCACCAGTGATTCCTCCCCTAACTATGGCTACACCTTC
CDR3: CATSDSSPNYGYTF

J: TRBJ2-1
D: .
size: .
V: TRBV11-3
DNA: TGTGCCAGCAGCTTAGGTGGGGGGGCGCGGAATGAGCAGTTCTTC
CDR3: CASSLGGGARNEQFF

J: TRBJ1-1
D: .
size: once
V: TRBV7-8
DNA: TGTGCCAGCAGCTTCGGGGTCCGGAACACTGAAGCTTTCTTT
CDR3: CASSFGVRNTEAFF

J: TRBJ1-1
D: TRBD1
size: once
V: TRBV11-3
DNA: TGTGCCAGCAGCTTAGGAGACAGGGTAACATACACTGAAGCTTTCTTT
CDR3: CASSLGDRVTYTEAFF

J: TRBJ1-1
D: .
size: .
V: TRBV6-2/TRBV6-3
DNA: TGTGCCAGCAGTCCCCTGGAGGTAGCGGATGAAGCTTTCTTT
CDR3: CASSPLEVADEAFF